The 22 T cell receptor beta chains below all came from one sample that was sequenced in a study of blood T cell repertoires in COVID-19. Sequencing was performed with immunoSEQ multiplex PCR; in TCRdb, only in-frame clones are kept and a portion is missing. The table has roughly 150,000 clones, roughly nine tenths seen once. Sequencing was done on a sample of peripheral blood. Receptor source: a woman in her seventies with acute or convalescent COVID-19.

V is TRBV2 and J is TRBJ2-3; 8 positions match TRBD2. This CDR3 is 15 amino acids long. The junction had 11 bases not matched to a gene; V was cut back by 10 bases and J by 2 bases. Germline values: CDR1 SNHLY, CDR2 FYNNEI. The CDR3 nucleotides are TGTGCCACCAAAGGGGTAGCGGGGACCACAGATACGCAGTATTTT. Its protein is CATKGVAGTTDTQYF. Variable domain in full (rest from reference TRBV2 and TRBJ2-3): EPEVTQTPSHQVTQMGQEVILRCVPISNHLYFYWYRQILGQKVEFLVSFYNNEISEKSEIFDDQFSVERPDGSNFTLKIRSTKLEDSAMYFCATKGVAGTTDTQYFGPGTRLTVL.

The chain couples TRBV2 to TRBJ1-1, with D maybe TRBD1 (6 bases). CDR1 and CDR2 (germline): SNHLY, FYNNEI. The CDR3 runs to 16 residues. V was pared by 6 bases and J by 2 bases, with 19 bases between. The CDR3 nucleotides are TGTGCCAGCAGAGGGGGTGTCCAGGGCAAAAACACTGAAGCTTTCTTT. It yields the protein CASRGGVQGKNTEAFF. The full variable domain, with the rest looked up from reference TRBV2 and TRBJ1-1, is EPEVTQTPSHQVTQMGQEVILRCVPISNHLYFYWYRQILGQKVEFLVSFYNNEISEKSEIFDDQFSVERPDGSNFTLKIRSTKLEDSAMYFCASRGGVQGKNTEAFFGQGTRLTVV.

The V call is TRBV2, the J call TRBJ1-6, with 10 bases matching TRBD1. V dropped 6 bases and J dropped 10; count of bases not matched to a gene: 9. Germline V gives CDR1 SNHLY, CDR2 FYNNEI. This CDR3 has 15 amino acids. The CDR3 DNA is TGTGCCAGCAGGGACTACCGGGACAGGGGATCACCCCTCCACTTT. It translates to CASRDYRDRGSPLHF. The full variable domain, rest sourced from reference TRBV2 and TRBJ1-6, is EPEVTQTPSHQVTQMGQEVILRCVPISNHLYFYWYRQILGQKVEFLVSFYNNEISEKSEIFDDQFSVERPDGSNFTLKIRSTKLEDSAMYFCASRDYRDRGSPLHFGNGTRLTVT.

The chain is built from TRBV11-2 and TRBJ2-3; 10 nucleotides agree with TRBD2. Trimming cost V 4 bases and J 0 bases; bases outside gene matches: 13. Germline CDR1 and CDR2: SGHAT and FQNNGV. The CDR3 is 19 residues long. The CDR3: CASSSRLAGVLKSTDTQYF. Here the CDR3 DNA reads TGTGCCAGCAGCTCCCGGCTAGCGGGGGTTCTCAAGAGCACAGATACGCAGTATTTT.

The rearrangement joins TRBV2 to TRBJ1-1; D is unresolved. Trimming took off 2 bases at V and 0 bases at J, with 4 bases between the two ends. CDR1 is SNHLY, CDR2 FYNNEI, per germline. The CDR3 loop spans 13 amino acids. CDR3 nucleotide sequence: TGTGCCAGCAGTGAACATCTGAACACTGAAGCTTTCTTT. Its translation: CASSEHLNTEAFF.

J is TRBJ2-2 and V is TRBV11-3, with TRBD1 matching 8 bases. The CDR3 runs to 15 residues. The V segment lost 5 bases and the J segment 3 bases; nucleotides outside the gene matches: 5. The germline CDR1 and CDR2 sequences are SGHNT and YENEEA. As DNA, the CDR3 is TGTGCCAGCAGCCCCAGGGGGCGCGACACCGGGGAGCTGTTTTTT. It translates to CASSPRGRDTGELFF. Supplemented by reference TRBV11-3 and TRBJ2-2, the full variable domain reads EAGVVQSPRYKIIEKKQPVAFWCNPISGHNTLYWYLQNLGQGPELLIRYENEEAVDDSQLPKDRFSAERLKGVDSTLKIQPAELGDSAVYLCASSPRGRDTGELFFGEGSRLTVL.

The V gene is TRBV6-5, the J gene TRBJ2-1, with TRBD2 identical over 12 bases. The CDR3 contains 16 residues. In germline, CDR1 is MNHEY, CDR2 SVGAGI. Losses at the gene ends were 0 bases for V and 10 bases for J; bases not matched to a gene: 7. CDR3: CASSYSGTSGPIEQFF. The DNA for the CDR3 is TGTGCCAGCAGTTACTCCGGGACTAGCGGGCCGATAGAGCAGTTCTTC.

The chain uses TRBV24-1 and TRBJ2-1; 10 bases fit TRBD2. V trimming: 4 bases; J trimming: 2 bases; junction bases outside the gene matches: 7. Per germline, CDR1 KGHDR and CDR2 SFDVKD. The CDR3 has 17 residues. DNA for the CDR3: TGTGCCACCAGTGAGCATATAGCGGGGGGACCCTACAATGAGCAGTTCTTC. It is translated as CATSEHIAGGPYNEQFF.

CDR3 in amino acids: CASSLRHQETQYF. CDR3 in DNA: TGTGCCAGCAGCTTAAGGCATCAAGAGACCCAGTACTTC. The chain combines TRBV7-3 with TRBJ2-5; D unclear. The CDR3 is made up of 13 amino acids. Between the trimmed V and J ends, which lost 1 base and 2 bases, there was a span of 5 bases. From germline, CDR1 is SGHTA and CDR2 FQGTGA.

This chain links TRBV19 with TRBJ1-2; tentatively, D is TRBD1 (5 bases). Germline-derived CDR1 and CDR2 are LNHDA and SQIVND (reference sequence). The CDR3 contains 15 residues. Trimming left V 3 bases short and J 0 bases short, with 11 bases between. The CDR3 bases are TGTGCCAGTAGTATTAGGGCAGGGACTAACTATGGCTACACCTTC. As protein: CASSIRAGTNYGYTF.

This rearrangement joins TRBV5-1 to TRBJ1-6, with D perhaps matching TRBD1 (5 bases). CDR1 is SGHRS, CDR2 YFSETQ, per germline. The ends were cut back, 6 bases at V and 0 bases at J, with 13 bases in the middle. The CDR3 sequence is 16 residues long. As DNA, the CDR3 is TGCGCCAGCACCTCTGGGGGGAGCTCCTATAATTCACCCCTCCACTTT. Translated, it gives CASTSGGSSYNSPLHF.

V usage is TRBV12-2 and J usage is TRBJ1-3; TRBD1 is the table's D call, not checked against the DNA. TRBV12-2 is deemed a pseudogene. The CDR3 is made up of 18 amino acids. The CDR3 protein is CASRLEIRTGVAGNTIYF. The CDR3 nucleotides are TGTGCAAGTCGCTTAGAAATTCGGACAGGGGTAGCGGGAAACACCATATATTTT.

V is TRBV6-1 and J is TRBJ2-7, with D unclear. This CDR3 comprises 13 residues. Trimming stripped 0 bases from V and 8 bases from J, with 11 bases between. Looked up from germline, CDR1 is MNHNS and CDR2 is SASEGT. The CDR3 region is CASSEALERQQYF. CDR3 in DNA: TGTGCCAGCAGTGAAGCGCTTGAGCGTCAGCAGTACTTC.

This chain links TRBV7-8 with TRBJ1-1, with TRBD1 matching 7 bases. The CDR3 runs to 16 residues. Germline V lookup: CDR1 SGHVS, CDR2 FQNEAQ. V was clipped by 2 bases and J by 0 bases; unmatched bases: 6. CDR3 amino acids: CASSLPLTGMNTEAFF. The DNA of the CDR3 is TGTGCCAGCAGCTTACCTTTGACAGGGATGAACACTGAAGCTTTCTTT.

The rearrangement links TRBV7-8 to TRBJ1-5; 11 bases agree with TRBD1. The ends lost 3 bases at V and 4 bases at J; junction bases unmatched: 5. Germline V gives CDR1 SGHVS, CDR2 FQNEAQ. The CDR3 length is 16 residues. As DNA, the CDR3 is TGTGCCAGCAGCTTCCGGACAGGGGGCCAAAATCAGCCCCAGCATTTT. Translating it yields CASSFRTGGQNQPQHF.

The rearrangement links TRBV10-3 to TRBJ2-7; weak D call: TRBD2 (5 bases). Germline CDR1 is ENHRY and CDR2 is SYGVKD. V was pared by 4 bases and J by 1 base, with 11 bases between. The CDR3 totals 14 residues. CDR3 nucleotides: TGTGCCATCAGTGGAGGGTATGGGTCCTACGAGCAGTACTTC. Its translation: CAISGGYGSYEQYF.

The gene calls are TRBV27 and TRBJ2-1; a possible D gene is TRBD2 (5 bases). The CDR3 runs 14 residues. Trimming pared 7 bases from V and 6 bases from J, leaving 16 bases between. The germline V gene encodes CDR1 MNHEY and CDR2 SMNVEV (reference sequence). The CDR3 loop is CASITSGLSNEQFF. CDR3 nucleotide sequence: TGTGCCAGCATCACCTCGGGGTTATCCAATGAGCAGTTCTTC.

V and J are TRBV6-6 and TRBJ1-4, with 7 bases fitting TRBD1. The germline V gene encodes CDR1 MNHNY and CDR2 SVGAGI (reference sequence). The V segment lost 10 bases and the J segment 7 bases; nucleotides outside the gene matches: 12. The CDR3 sequence is 14 residues long. The CDR3 coding sequence is TGTGCCACCGCCGCAGGGGGTTTAGGTGAAAAACTGTTTTTT. Protein: CATAAGGLGEKLFF.

The CDR3 loop is CSASGLAGRQYQETQYF. For the CDR3, the DNA is TGCAGTGCTAGTGGGCTAGCGGGGCGCCAGTACCAAGAGACCCAGTACTTC. The chain links TRBV20-1 to TRBJ2-5; 9 nucleotides match TRBD2. The junction had 11 bases not matched to a gene; V was cut back by 3 bases and J by 0 bases. The germline V gene encodes CDR1 DFQATT and CDR2 SNEGSKA (reference sequence). CDR3 length: 17 residues.

The chain couples TRBV6-5 to TRBJ2-5; tentative D call: TRBD1 (6 bases). Gene TRBJ2-7 matches the end of the DNA better, so the J call may be wrong. The CDR3 runs to 15 residues. Germline CDR1 is MNHEY and CDR2 is SVGAGI. The CDR3 loop is CASSYAGVITYEQYF. The DNA of the CDR3 is TGTGCCAGCAGTTACGCAGGGGTTATCACCTACGAGCAGTACTTC.

The V and J genes are TRBV28 and TRBJ2-7, with D possibly being TRBD1 (7 bases). Trimming took 3 bases from V and 6 from J, leaving 12 bases between them. The CDR3 is 13 residues long. Germline V lookup: CDR1 MDHEN, CDR2 SYDVKM. CDR3 bases: TGTGCCAGCAGTTTCCGACAGGGAGGCGAGCAGTACGTC. It encodes CASSFRQGGEQYV.

This chain connects TRBV5-1 to TRBJ1-4; 8 bases align to TRBD1. The J segment lost 8 bases and the V segment lost 2 bases, leaving 8 bases of the junction unmatched. Per the germline V gene, CDR1 is SGHRS and CDR2 is YFSETQ. This CDR3 has 15 amino acids. The CDR3 DNA follows: TGCGCCAGCAGCTTCGGACAGGGAGGAAAGGAAAAACTGTTTTTT. It yields the protein CASSFGQGGKEKLFF.